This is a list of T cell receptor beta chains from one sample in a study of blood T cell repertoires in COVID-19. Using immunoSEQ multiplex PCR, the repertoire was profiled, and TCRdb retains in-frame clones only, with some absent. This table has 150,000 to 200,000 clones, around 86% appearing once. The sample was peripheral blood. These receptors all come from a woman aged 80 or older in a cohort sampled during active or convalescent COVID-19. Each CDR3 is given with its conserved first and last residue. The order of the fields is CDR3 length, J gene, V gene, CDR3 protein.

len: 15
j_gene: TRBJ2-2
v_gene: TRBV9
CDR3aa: CASSVVATNTGELFF

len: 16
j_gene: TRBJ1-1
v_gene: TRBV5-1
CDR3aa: CASSRQTTGVGTEAFF

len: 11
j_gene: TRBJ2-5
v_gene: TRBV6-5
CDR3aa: CASSYRETQYF

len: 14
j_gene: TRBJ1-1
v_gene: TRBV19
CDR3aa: CASSIDAGNTEAFF

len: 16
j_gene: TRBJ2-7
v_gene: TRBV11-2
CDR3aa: CASSLDLAQSSYEQYF

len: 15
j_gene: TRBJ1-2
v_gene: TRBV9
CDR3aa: CASSTAGGGNYGYTF

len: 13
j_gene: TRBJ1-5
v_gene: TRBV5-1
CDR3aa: CASSLTLGGTQHF

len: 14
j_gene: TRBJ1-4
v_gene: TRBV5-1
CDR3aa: CASSPGQGNEKLFF

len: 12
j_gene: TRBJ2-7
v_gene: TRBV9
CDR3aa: CASSPQHYEQYF

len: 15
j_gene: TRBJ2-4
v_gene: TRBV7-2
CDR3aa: CASSLDMGQQNIQYF

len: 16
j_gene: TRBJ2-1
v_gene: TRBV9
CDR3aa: CASSAGLTLTYNEQFF

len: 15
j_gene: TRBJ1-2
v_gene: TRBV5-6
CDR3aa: CASSFQGRANYGYTF

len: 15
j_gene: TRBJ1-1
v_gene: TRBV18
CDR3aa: CASSPPSGQDQQAFF

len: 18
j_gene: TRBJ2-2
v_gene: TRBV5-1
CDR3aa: CASSLRTTSGLTTGELFF

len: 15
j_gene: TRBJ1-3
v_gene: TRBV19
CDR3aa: CASSIPTGAGNTIYF

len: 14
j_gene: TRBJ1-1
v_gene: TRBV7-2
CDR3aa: CASSLVVMNTEAFF

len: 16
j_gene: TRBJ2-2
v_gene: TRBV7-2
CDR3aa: CASSSTSGWNTGELFF

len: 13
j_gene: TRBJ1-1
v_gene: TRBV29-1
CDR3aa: CSVGTGERTEAFF

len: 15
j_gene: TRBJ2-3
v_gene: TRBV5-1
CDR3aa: CASSPSGGLGDTQYF

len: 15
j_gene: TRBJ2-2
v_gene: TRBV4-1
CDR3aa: CASSPSGRVGGELFF

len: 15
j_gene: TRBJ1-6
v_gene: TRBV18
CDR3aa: CASADSFQNNSPLHF

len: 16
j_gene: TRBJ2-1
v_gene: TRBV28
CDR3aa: CASSLPQGAADNEQFF

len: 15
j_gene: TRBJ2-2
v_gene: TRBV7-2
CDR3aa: CASSVQRQATGELFF

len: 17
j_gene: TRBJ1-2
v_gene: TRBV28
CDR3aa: CASRPPTGTPTHYGYTF

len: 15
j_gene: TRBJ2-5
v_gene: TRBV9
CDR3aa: CASSPRQGIGETQYF